This T cell receptor beta chain was sequenced for a study of CD8+CD57+ T cells in acquired aplastic anemia. About the research overall: DNA from sorted CD4+ and CD8+ cells averaged approximately 3.2 ug.

Findings and caveats of the study: Overlap between patients and controls comprised 25 to 30 CD8+ CDR3 sequences. Controls and patients did not differ significantly in CD8+ Simpson's diversity.

The germline V gene encodes CDR1 LGHNA and CDR2 YNFKEQ. V lost 0 bases, J lost 4 bases, and 9 bases lay in between. The CDR3 loop spans 14 amino acids. Previously, flow cytometry had revealed CD8+CD57+ cell expansion in the patients chosen for sequencing. The cohort consisted entirely of patients having severe acquired aplastic anemia. Genomic DNA constituted the template upon which TCR beta VDJ and CDR3 profiling was performed. In TCRdb, the reads were re-called with MiXCR into one record per CDR3 protein. The sample lists about 160,000 distinct CDR3 sequences, around 50% seen once, with less than 3% in the top ten. This clonotype has ten or more counts. Its antigen is currently unknown.

The origin of this receptor is a human donor with aplastic anemia. Sequencing was carried out using sorted CD4+, CD8+, or CD8+CD57+ T cells (not recorded which) from PBMCs. V is TRBV4-2 and J is TRBJ2-5, with D maybe TRBD2 (6 bases). Written as DNA, the CDR3 is TGTGCCAGCAGCCAAGATGGTAGCGGAGAGACCCAGTACTTC. Its protein is CASSQDGSGETQYF.